This T cell receptor (beta chain) was documented in a study of T cell responses to AZD1222 COVID-19 vaccine. At the level of the study: Pooled samples include second doses given at about 4 or 12 weeks.

A note on this clone: Its matching antigen is unknown.

CDR3 length equals 15 residues. In germline, CDR1 is MDHEN, CDR2 SYDVKM. V was clipped by 6 bases and J by 3 bases; unmatched bases: 10. Sequencing was performed with immunoSEQ multiplex PCR; in TCRdb, only in-frame clones are kept and a portion is missing. Seen here are 150,000 to 200,000 clones, 75% to 90% observed once, and the top ten hold about 3%. Study-level points and caveats: Regions left unmutated in variants are reportedly the target of nearly half of spike-specific TCRs. Donors were largely white British and mainly female; clonal diversity was possibly underestimated. Every sample of the repertoires postdated the peak T cell response.

The receptor's source is an adult in good health. The rearrangement links TRBV28 to TRBJ2-7, with TRBD1 matching over 8 bases. Material: peripheral blood, obtained on day 0 of AZD1222 vaccination. CDR3 sequence: CASSEPRTGSYEQYF. In DNA, the CDR3 is TGTGCCAGCAGCGAGCCCCGGACAGGGAGCTACGAGCAGTACTTC.